This T cell receptor beta chain originates from a study of OX40 agonist ivuxolimab in advanced cancers. Study-wide context: Ivuxolimab is a fully human IgG2 antibody that activates OX40 (CD134). Across the patients, intravenous ivuxolimab was delivered every 2 weeks at 0.01 to 10 mg/kg. Melanoma, hepatocellular carcinoma, head and neck or renal cell cancer occurred in dose-escalation patients. Study observations and caveats: Antigen targets of the expanded peripheral T cells went undetermined.

Concerning this clone itself: The antigen remains unidentified.

Only in-frame clones appear in the TCRdb table, and some are missing; sequencing was by immunoSEQ multiplex PCR. Found here are about 73,000 clones, 80% to 90% of them singletons; the top ten hold approximately 9.9%. V shed 4 bases and J 7 bases; nucleotides not matched to a gene: 10. Germline lookup yields CDR1 SQVTM and CDR2 ANQGSEA. This CDR3 is built from 14 residues. Here the sequenced sample was CD4+ or CD8+ T cells sorted from blood, taken in a trial of the OX40 agonist ivuxolimab. The chain couples TRBV29-1 to TRBJ1-2; the match to TRBD1 covers 9 bases. The clonotype comes from an adult with an advanced solid tumor such as melanoma, head and neck, liver or kidney cancer. CDR3 residues: CSVVWDRAPGGYTF. For the CDR3, the DNA is TGCAGCGTTGTGTGGGACAGGGCCCCCGGTGGCTACACCTTC.